One and the same sample provided the 30 T cell receptor beta chains below, sequenced in a study of response to subunit inactivated influenza vaccine. Using its own MiXCR run on the RT-PCR reads, TCRdb lists one record per CDR3 protein. The sample consists of some 600,000 distinct CDR3 sequences, less than 15% of them appearing once. Here the sequenced sample was PBMCs from blood, taken about 14 days before vaccination. These receptors were collected from a man between 50 and 59 years old who received an inactivated influenza vaccine.

The chain uses TRBV2 and TRBJ2-7, with a tentative D call TRBD1 (5 bases). V dropped 8 bases and J dropped 2 bases, with 10 bases sitting between them. CDR3 size: 12 residues. Germline V CDR1 and CDR2: SNHLY, FYNNEI. Here the CDR3 reads CASGAWTYEQYF. The CDR3 DNA reads as TGTGCCAGCGGGGCCTGGACCTACGAGCAGTACTTC.

There are a few counts of this clonotype. The rearrangement joins TRBV6-1 to TRBJ2-3, with TRBD1 identical over 7 bases. The CDR3 is 18 residues long. CDR1 and CDR2 from the germline V gene are MNHNS and SASEGT. V was clipped by 4 bases and J by 0 bases; unmatched bases: 13. Here the CDR3 reads CASSGRDSVLTSTDTQYF. Here the CDR3 DNA reads TGTGCCAGCAGTGGCCGGGACAGTGTTCTGACTAGCACAGATACGCAGTATTTT.

The rearrangement joins TRBV5-1 to TRBJ2-7, with 12 bases matching TRBD1. V gave up 3 bases and J gave up 4 bases; unmatched junction bases: 11. CDR3 length: 17 amino acids. Germline CDR1 and CDR2: SGHRS and YFSETQ. For the CDR3, the DNA is TGCGCCAGCAGCTCTCCGGGACAGGGGGCCGGGAATTACGAGCAGTACTTC. Residues: CASSSPGQGAGNYEQYF.

At least ten counts were recorded for this clonotype. CDR3 protein: CASSSDTSTDTQYF. The CDR3 nucleotides read TGCGCCAGCAGCTCGGACACCAGCACAGATACGCAGTATTTT. The chain links TRBV5-1 to TRBJ2-3; weak D call: TRBD1 (5 bases). This CDR3 contains 14 residues. Looked up from germline, CDR1 is SGHRS and CDR2 is YFSETQ. V gave up 3 bases and J gave up 0 bases, with 8 bases separating them.

V is TRBV19 and J is TRBJ2-3, with 15 nucleotides matching TRBD2. CDR1 and CDR2 from the germline V gene are LNHDA and SQIVND (reference sequence). Trimming took 6 bases from V and 6 from J; bases not matched to a gene: 4. There are 15 residues in the CDR3. The CDR3 coding sequence is TGTGCCAGTAGATGGACTAGCGGGAGGGCGGATACGCAGTATTTT. Encoded protein: CASRWTSGRADTQYF. The variable domain in full, with the rest retrieved from reference TRBV19 and TRBJ2-3, is DGGITQSPKYLFRKEGQNVTLSCEQNLNHDAMYWYRQDPGQGLRLIYYSQIVNDFQKGDIAEGYSVSREKKESFPLTVTSAQKNPTAFYLCASRWTSGRADTQYFGPGTRLTVL.

The sample holds a few counts of this clonotype. V usage is TRBV6-1 and J usage is TRBJ2-3; D is perhaps TRBD2 (5 bases). The CDR3 extends over 15 amino acids. The germline V and J ends were trimmed by 6 bases and 1 base, with 14 bases remaining between them. Germline CDR1 reads MNHNS; CDR2 reads SASEGT. As DNA, the CDR3 is TGTGCCAGCAGCGCGACATGGACTCGCACAGATACGCAGTATTTT. It specifies CASSATWTRTDTQYF.

The V and J genes are TRBV5-4 and TRBJ1-6; 8 nucleotides match TRBD1. The V and J ends lost 4 bases and 7 bases, in that order; junction bases with no gene match: 7. Germline values: CDR1 SGHNT, CDR2 YYREEE (reference sequence). This CDR3 has 15 amino acids. The CDR3 bases are TGTGCCAGCAGCGAAGGACAGGGTAGGAATTCACCCCTCCACTTT. The encoded protein is CASSEGQGRNSPLHF.

The DNA of the CDR3 is TGTGCCACCAGCAGGCGCCAGGGGGCCTCCTCCTATGGCTACACCTTC. It codes for CATSRRQGASSYGYTF. This chain joins TRBV15 and TRBJ1-2; 8 bases match TRBD1. V was clipped by 3 bases and J by 4 bases; unmatched bases: 10. The CDR3 sequence is 16 residues long. The germline CDR1 and CDR2 sequences are LNHNV and YYDKDF (reference sequence).

The chain carries TRBV27 and TRBJ2-7; D is unclear. Germline loops: CDR1 MNHEY, CDR2 SMNVEV (reference sequence). Trimming removed 5 bases from V and 6 bases from J, with 14 bases in between. The CDR3 spans 13 residues. This chain's CDR3 is CASSGPASVEQYF. CDR3 nucleotide sequence: TGTGCCAGCAGTGGACCCGCTTCCGTCGAGCAGTACTTC.

This clonotype appeared a single time. This rearrangement joins TRBV25-1 to TRBJ1-6, with a weak D call TRBD1 (5 bases). V gave up 6 bases and J gave up 9 bases, with 24 bases separating them. Germline V gene lookup returns CDR1 MGHDK and CDR2 SYGVNS. The CDR3 totals 17 residues. CDR3 coding DNA: TGTGCCAGCAGCCGAAGGCAGGTCGGGGCTCGGGGTTCACCCCTCCACTTT. Translating gives CASSRRQVGARGSPLHF.

The J gene is TRBJ2-1, the V gene TRBV5-1; D ambiguous. The CDR3 runs to 14 residues. Germline lookup yields CDR1 SGHRS and CDR2 YFSETQ. Trimming removed 0 bases from V and 3 bases from J, with 7 bases in between. CDR3: CASSLDWVYNEQFF. CDR3 DNA sequence: TGCGCCAGCAGCTTGGATTGGGTCTACAATGAGCAGTTCTTC. The variable domain in full, with the rest retrieved from reference TRBV5-1 and TRBJ2-1, is KAGVTQTPRYLIKTRGQQVTLSCSPISGHRSVSWYQQTPGQGLQFLFEYFSETQRNKGNFPGRFSGRQFSNSRSEMNVSTLELGDSALYLCASSLDWVYNEQFFGPGTRLTVL.

The V gene is TRBV15, the J gene TRBJ2-1, with D unclear. The CDR3 totals 15 residues. Germline lookup yields CDR1 LNHNV and CDR2 YYDKDF (reference sequence). V was shortened by 3 bases and J by 7 bases, with 16 bases between the two germline ends. The CDR3 here is CATSSSPLLGNEQFF. In nucleotides, the CDR3 is TGTGCCACCAGCAGTAGCCCCCTCCTTGGGAATGAGCAGTTCTTC.

This clonotype has more than one count but fewer than ten. The chain has TRBV28 and TRBJ1-5; D may be TRBD1 (6 bases). V lost 7 bases, J lost 3 bases, and 22 bases lay in between. Germline-derived CDR1 and CDR2 are MDHEN and SYDVKM. The CDR3 covers 17 residues. Written as DNA, the CDR3 is TGTGCCAGCATTCCAAGGGAAGGGAGGGGGACCAATCAGCCCCAGCATTTT. It is translated as CASIPREGRGTNQPQHF.

DNA of the CDR3: TGTGCCAGCTGGGGTGGTACCGGGGAGCTGTTTTTT. It codes for CASWGGTGELFF. V and J are TRBV7-8 and TRBJ2-2; D unclear. The CDR3 covers 12 residues. Trimming removed 8 bases at V and 5 bases at J, with 9 bases between. Germline-derived CDR1 and CDR2 are SGHVS and FQNEAQ.

This clonotype has more than one count but fewer than ten. V usage is TRBV29-1 and J usage is TRBJ1-1; TRBD1 is a possible D gene (5 bases). The CDR3 extends over 12 amino acids. Trimming stripped 3 bases from V and 11 bases from J, with 16 bases between. Germline V gene data show CDR1 as SQVTM and CDR2 as ANQGSEA. CDR3 nucleotides: TGCAGCGTTGAGCGGGCAGGGACTTGGGCTTTCTTT. Protein product: CSVERAGTWAFF.

At least ten counts were recorded for this clonotype. The genes are TRBV12-3 or TRBV12-4 and TRBJ2-3; no clear D gene. V was clipped by 6 bases and J by 5 bases, with 9 bases between them. The CDR3 spans 12 residues. The CDR3 sequence: CASSLFGDTQYF. In nucleotides, the CDR3 is TGTGCCAGCAGCTTATTTGGAGATACGCAGTATTTT.

Here the CDR3 DNA reads TGCGCCAGCAGCTTGGATCAGCCTGCCTACAATGAGCAGTTCTTC. Translation: CASSLDQPAYNEQFF. The rearrangement uses TRBV5-1 and TRBJ2-1; D is uncertain. Trimming took 0 bases from V and 2 from J, leaving 9 bases between them. This CDR3 has 15 amino acids. Germline V CDR1 and CDR2: SGHRS, YFSETQ.

This clonotype was seen only a few times. The J gene is TRBJ2-7, the V gene TRBV6-2 or TRBV6-3; D might be TRBD2 (6 bases). CDR3 size: 14 residues. V was cut by 0 bases and J by 6 bases, with 12 bases left in between. Germline V gene lookup returns CDR1 MNHEY and CDR2 SVGEGT. CDR3: CASSYSSRDGEQYF. CDR3 bases: TGTGCCAGCAGTTACTCTTCGCGGGACGGCGAGCAGTACTTC.

This clonotype appeared a few times. The chain employs TRBV20-1 and TRBJ1-3; D perhaps matches TRBD1 (6 bases). CDR3 length: 14 residues. V lost 6 bases, J lost 4 bases, and 16 bases lay in between. From germline, CDR1 is DFQATT and CDR2 SNEGSKA (reference sequence). CDR3 sequence: CSAGQSSSGNTIYF. CDR3 DNA: TGCAGTGCGGGACAATCCTCCTCCGGAAACACCATATATTTT.

This chain uses TRBV5-1 with TRBJ1-2; D may be TRBD1 (5 bases). Trimming stripped 4 bases from V and 4 bases from J, with 17 bases between. The CDR3 loop spans 15 amino acids. Germline V CDR1 and CDR2: SGHRS, YFSETQ. The CDR3 reads CASSPGGGAIYGYTF. In DNA form, the CDR3 reads TGCGCCAGCAGCCCAGGAGGAGGGGCGATCTATGGCTACACCTTC.

The V and J genes are TRBV12-3 or TRBV12-4 and TRBJ1-2, with D possibly being TRBD1 (5 bases). This CDR3 spans 13 amino acids. Trimming pared 0 bases from V and 5 bases from J, leaving 7 bases between. DNA of the CDR3: TGTGCCAGCAGTTTAGCAGGGGAATATGGCTACACCTTC. Amino acid sequence: CASSLAGEYGYTF.

This clonotype was counted a few times. The rearrangement joins TRBV27 to TRBJ1-2, with 9 bases matching TRBD1. J was trimmed by 6 bases and V by 3 bases; bases with no gene match: 11. The CDR3 spans 16 residues. The V gene's germline CDR1 is MNHEY and CDR2 SMNVEV (reference sequence). The CDR3 spells CASSFVGTGILDGYTF. DNA for the CDR3: TGTGCCAGCAGTTTCGTCGGGACAGGGATTTTGGATGGCTACACCTTC.

In this sample, this clonotype turned up a few times. This chain uses TRBV24-1 with TRBJ2-1; D possibly corresponds to TRBD1 (6 bases). The CDR3 length is 16 residues. Germline CDR1 KGHDR, CDR2 SFDVKD. The germline V and J ends were trimmed by 0 bases and 4 bases, with 12 bases remaining between them. The CDR3 bases are TGTGCCACCAGTGATTTGGGGCAGGGGCGATACAATGAGCAGTTCTTC. As protein: CATSDLGQGRYNEQFF.

This clonotype was observed a few times. The chain uses TRBV2 and TRBJ2-3, with D hard to call. Trimming left V 3 bases short and J 0 bases short, with 10 bases between. This CDR3 has 15 residues. From germline, CDR1 is SNHLY and CDR2 FYNNEI. The CDR3 DNA sequence: TGTGCCAGCAGTGATTGGCGCCCGAGCACAGATACGCAGTATTTT. Amino acid sequence: CASSDWRPSTDTQYF.

The rearrangement uses TRBV23-1 and TRBJ2-3, with D possibly being TRBD1 or TRBD2 (7 bases each). TRBV23-1 is filed as an ORF, its function uncertain. This CDR3 comprises 20 residues. The V end was cut by 2 bases, the J end by 0 bases, with 24 bases between. The CDR3 protein is CASSQGTVGFRAGSTDTQYF. CDR3 in DNA: TGCGCCAGCAGTCAAGGGACAGTGGGGTTTCGAGCGGGGAGCACAGATACGCAGTATTTT.

This clonotype was seen a handful of times. The chain carries TRBV2 and TRBJ2-5; 11 nucleotides match TRBD2. This CDR3 contains 16 residues. Germline V gene sequence: CDR1 SNHLY, CDR2 FYNNEI. With V trimmed by 8 bases and J by 2 bases, 10 bases remained unmatched. Here the CDR3 reads CASAVAGGPGQETQYF. The DNA of the CDR3 is TGTGCCAGCGCGGTAGCGGGAGGGCCGGGGCAAGAGACCCAGTACTTC.

This clonotype was recorded a few times. This chain links TRBV9 with TRBJ2-1; 10 bases line up with TRBD2. Germline lookup yields CDR1 SGDLS and CDR2 YYNGEE. This CDR3 is built from 17 residues. The V segment lost 1 base and the J segment 2 bases; nucleotides outside the gene matches: 6. CDR3 sequence: CASSVSAGTSAYNEQFF. The CDR3 bases are TGTGCCAGCAGCGTAAGTGCAGGGACTAGCGCCTACAATGAGCAGTTCTTC.

This clonotype was seen at least ten times. The chain recombines TRBV20-1 with TRBJ1-6; 10 bases align to TRBD1. The ends lost 1 base at V and 6 bases at J; junction bases unmatched: 0. This CDR3 has 14 residues. Germline V gene data show CDR1 as DFQATT and CDR2 as SNEGSKA (reference sequence). The CDR3 spells CSARGTGGNSPLHF. CDR3 coding DNA: TGCAGTGCTAGAGGGACAGGGGGTAATTCACCCCTCCACTTT.

J is TRBJ1-1 and V is TRBV4-3; D is unclear. Germline V gene lookup returns CDR1 LGHNA and CDR2 YSLEER. The V end lost 7 bases, the J end lost 0 bases, and 9 bases lay between the germline ends. The CDR3 extends over 13 amino acids. CDR3 sequence (DNA): TGCGCCAGCACCCGTGGCATGAACACTGAAGCTTTCTTT. Amino acids: CASTRGMNTEAFF.

In this sample, this clonotype turned up many times. The rearrangement uses TRBV5-1 and TRBJ2-2, with 10 bases that match TRBD2. This CDR3 comprises 16 residues. Germline V CDR1 and CDR2: SGHRS, YFSETQ. With 4 bases clipped from V and 0 bases from J, the junction kept 3 bases outside the gene matches. The CDR3 DNA is TGCGCCAGCAGCCTAGGACTAGCGGCGAACACCGGGGAGCTGTTTTTT. This codes for CASSLGLAANTGELFF.